These 3 T cell receptor beta chains were all obtained from the same sample, sequenced in a study of control samples from healthy donors and cancer patients. TCRdb keeps only in-frame clones here, not all; method: immunoSEQ multiplex PCR. This sample yields 170,000 or so clones, of which roughly 94% are seen a single time; approximately 8% belongs to the top ten. The sample consisted of blood. Receptors were obtained from a woman aged 40 to 55 in good health.

The chain is built from TRBV4-3 and TRBJ2-7, with D tentatively TRBD1 or TRBD2 (5 bases each). The CDR3 has 14 amino acids. Trimming stripped 4 bases from V and 2 bases from J, with 12 bases between. The germline gives CDR1 LGHNA, CDR2 YSLEER. CDR3: CASSPGPLTYEQYF. The DNA of the CDR3 is TGCGCCAGCAGCCCGGGACCCCTAACCTACGAGCAGTACTTC.

The V and J genes are TRBV6-2 or TRBV6-3 and TRBJ1-5; no clear D. Germline V gene data show CDR1 as MNHEY and CDR2 as SVGEGT. The CDR3 sequence is 14 residues long. Deletions cut 6 bases from V and 3 bases from J, with 12 bases between. The chain's CDR3 is CASSKKQNNQPQHF. In DNA, the CDR3 is TGTGCCAGCAGCAAAAAACAGAACAATCAGCCCCAGCATTTT.

This sequence joins TRBV19 and TRBJ1-5; D is uncertain. With 3 bases removed from V and 3 bases from J, the gap between germline ends came to 9 bases. This CDR3 has 14 amino acids. Germline V gene lookup returns CDR1 LNHDA and CDR2 SQIVND (reference sequence). The CDR3 protein is CASSIRPANQPQHF. The CDR3 nucleotides are TGTGCCAGTAGTATTCGCCCGGCCAATCAGCCCCAGCATTTT.